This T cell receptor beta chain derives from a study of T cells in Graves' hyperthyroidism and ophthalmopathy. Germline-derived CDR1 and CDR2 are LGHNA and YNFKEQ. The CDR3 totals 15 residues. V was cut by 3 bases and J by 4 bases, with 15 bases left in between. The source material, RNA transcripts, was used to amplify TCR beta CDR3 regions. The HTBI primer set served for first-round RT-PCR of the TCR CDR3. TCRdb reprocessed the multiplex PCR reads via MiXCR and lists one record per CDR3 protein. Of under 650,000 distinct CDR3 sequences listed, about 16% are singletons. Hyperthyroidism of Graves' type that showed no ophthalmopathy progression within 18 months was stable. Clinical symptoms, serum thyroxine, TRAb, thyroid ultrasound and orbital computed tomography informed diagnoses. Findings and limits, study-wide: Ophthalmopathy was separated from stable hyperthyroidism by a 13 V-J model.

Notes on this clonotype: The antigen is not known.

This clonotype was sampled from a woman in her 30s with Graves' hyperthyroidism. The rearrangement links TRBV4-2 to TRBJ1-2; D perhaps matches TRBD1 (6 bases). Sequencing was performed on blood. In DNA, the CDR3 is TGTGCCAGCAGCCAGTACGGACAGTCTAGCTATGGCTACACCTTC. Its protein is CASSQYGQSSYGYTF.